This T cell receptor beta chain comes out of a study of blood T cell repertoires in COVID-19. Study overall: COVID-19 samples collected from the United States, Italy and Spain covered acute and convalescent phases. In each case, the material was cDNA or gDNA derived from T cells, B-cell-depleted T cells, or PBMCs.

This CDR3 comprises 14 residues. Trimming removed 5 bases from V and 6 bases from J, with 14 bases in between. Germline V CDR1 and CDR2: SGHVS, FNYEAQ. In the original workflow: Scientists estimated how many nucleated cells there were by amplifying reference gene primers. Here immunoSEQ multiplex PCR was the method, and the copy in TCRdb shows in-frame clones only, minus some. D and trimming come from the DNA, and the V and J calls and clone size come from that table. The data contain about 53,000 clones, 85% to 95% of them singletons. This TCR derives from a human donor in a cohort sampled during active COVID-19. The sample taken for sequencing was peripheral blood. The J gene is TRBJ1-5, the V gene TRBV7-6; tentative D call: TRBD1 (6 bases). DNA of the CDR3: TGTGCCAGCAGCCCCGGGGGGGGGCGTCAGCCCCAGCATTTT. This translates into CASSPGGGRQPQHF.